This T cell receptor beta chain originates from a study of human T cells and chemical hapten exposure. Study-level background: Predominantly women, the patients had alopecia areata, totalis or universalis. Study observations and caveats: Following DPC sensitization, TCRs present above 1 in 1000 frequency showed no change. Controls formed significantly fewer large CDR3 similarity clusters than expanded TCRs did.

Each CDR3 protein gets one entry after TCRdb re-called the RACE reads with MiXCR. The data contain some 180,000 distinct CDR3 sequences, about a fifth of them singletons. There are 14 residues in the CDR3. Per the germline V gene, CDR1 is SNHLY and CDR2 is FYNNEI. Regarding time point: patch test 1, 2 weeks after DPC sensitization. Treatment: therapeutic diphenylcyclopropenone sensitization with weekly scalp DPC. With respect to this clonotype: The antigen remains undetermined. The junction and the germline gene differ at one end; a read error may be behind it.

This chain uses TRBV2 with TRBJ2-1; 8 bases agree with TRBD2. This receptor was taken from a woman aged 50 to 65 with alopecia areata. Some clones in this sample may be carry-over from other donors' samples. The sequencing here drew on whole blood, taken in connection with sensitization to the hapten diphenylcyclopropenone (DPC). DNA for the CDR3: TGTGCCAGCATTCGAGCGGGAGTCGACAATGAGCGGTTCTTC. Translated: CASIRAGVDNERFF.